The 30 T cell receptor beta chains below were found in one sample sequenced in a study of human T cells and chemical hapten exposure. Via MiXCR, TCRdb re-called the RACE reads, giving one row per CDR3 protein. The top ten clones hold roughly 1.5% of a sample with around 70,000 distinct CDR3 sequences, around 10% of them seen once. Time point in this sample: patch test 3, about 24 weeks after DPC sensitization. Treatment of the sample: therapeutic diphenylcyclopropenone sensitization with weekly scalp DPC. The specimen comprised whole blood, sampled in connection with sensitization to the hapten diphenylcyclopropenone (DPC). The receptors were sampled from a woman between 45 and 60 years old with alopecia areata. Some clones in this sample may be carry-over from other donors' samples.

Ten or more counts support this clonotype. V gene TRBV6-1 combines with J gene TRBJ1-5; TRBD1 matches at 7 bases. This CDR3 has 14 amino acids. V shed 6 bases, J shed 5 bases, and the junction held 7 bases outside the gene matches. Germline assignment: CDR1 MNHNS and CDR2 SASEGT. The CDR3 spells CASRKTGAHQPQHF. The CDR3 DNA follows: TGTGCCAGCAGGAAAACAGGGGCCCATCAGCCCCAGCATTTT.

This clonotype was picked up many times. The chain joins TRBV28 to TRBJ1-1, with TRBD1 as a possible D gene (5 bases). In germline, CDR1 is MDHEN, CDR2 SYDVKM. The ends were cut back, 5 bases at V and 10 bases at J, with 14 bases in the middle. The CDR3 has 12 residues. The CDR3 DNA follows: TGTGCCAGCAGTAGTCAACCGGGGGGAGCTTTCTTT. It yields the protein CASSSQPGGAFF.

The table lists this clonotype with many counts. The genes are TRBV2 and TRBJ2-7; D remains ambiguous. V lost 1 base to trimming and J lost 13 bases, with 14 bases between them. The CDR3 sequence is 12 residues long. Germline V CDR1 and CDR2: SNHLY, FYNNEI. CDR3 protein: CASSEEARLPYF. In DNA form, the CDR3 reads TGTGCCAGCAGTGAAGAGGCTAGGCTTCCCTACTTC.

The chain combines TRBV21-1 with TRBJ1-5; the table's D call of TRBD1 was not tested on the DNA. TRBV21-1 is recorded as a pseudogene. The CDR3 extends over 19 amino acids. CDR3 in DNA: TGTGCCAGCAGCACCTATACGGGACAGGGGCTCGATAGCAATCAGCCCCAGCATTTT. Its translation: CASSTYTGQGLDSNQPQHF.

The table lists this clonotype with many counts. The chain has TRBV29-1 and TRBJ1-1; D uncertain. The CDR3 extends over 13 amino acids. Trimming left V 6 bases short and J 1 base short, with 12 bases between. Germline CDR1 is SQVTM and CDR2 is ANQGSEA. DNA of the CDR3: TGCAGCGTAGCGAGGCAGCCGAACACTGAAGCTTTCTTT. Protein: CSVARQPNTEAFF.

About this clonotype itself: This may come from a read error, since a much larger clone is one base off. The rearrangement links TRBV11-3 to TRBJ2-2; D unresolved. Germline assignment: CDR1 SGHNT and CDR2 YENEEA. The CDR3 has 13 amino acids. The CDR3 region is CVSSPRESGELFF. The CDR3 DNA reads as TGTGTCAGCAGCCCTAGAGAATCCGGGGAGCTGTTTTTT.

This clonotype has just a few counts. V gene TRBV7-8 combines with J gene TRBJ2-6, with D tentatively TRBD1 or TRBD2 (6 bases each). CDR3 length: 15 residues. Per the germline V gene, CDR1 is SGHVS and CDR2 is FQNEAQ. V lost 6 bases, J lost 4 bases, and 13 bases lay in between. The CDR3 loop reads CASSPGGSGANVLTF. In DNA, the CDR3 is TGTGCCAGCAGTCCCGGGGGCTCCGGGGCCAACGTCCTGACTTTC.

V is TRBV29-1 and J is TRBJ1-1; 8 bases are shared with TRBD1. This CDR3 comprises 17 residues. Germline V lookup: CDR1 SQVTM, CDR2 ANQGSEA. V lost 7 bases and J lost 5; bases outside the gene matches: 21. DNA for the CDR3: TGCAGCGCCCACACCACACCGGCACAGGGGGGCCAAACTGAAGCTTTCTTT. Its translation is CSAHTTPAQGGQTEAFF.

This clonotype has at least ten counts. The rearrangement links TRBV7-8 to TRBJ2-5; 9 nucleotides agree with TRBD1. The V gene end was trimmed by 5 bases and the J gene end by 5 bases; junction bases not matched to a gene: 18. Germline CDR1 and CDR2: SGHVS and FQNEAQ. The CDR3 runs 18 residues. The CDR3: CASSLRYRGRGGAETQYF. The CDR3 region has the DNA TGTGCCAGCAGCCTCCGCTACAGGGGGCGCGGGGGTGCGGAGACCCAGTACTTC.

The chain links TRBV2 to TRBJ1-5, with D tentatively TRBD1 (6 bases). V lost 5 bases and J 3 bases, leaving 11 bases between the germline ends. CDR3 length: 14 residues. Looked up from germline, CDR1 is SNHLY and CDR2 is FYNNEI. The CDR3 bases are TGTGCCAGCAGTCTACAGGGCGCCAATCAGCCCCAGCATTTT. This encodes CASSLQGANQPQHF.

This chain joins TRBV21-1 and TRBJ1-5; the listed D gene, TRBD1, was not tested against the DNA. TRBV21-1 is a documented pseudogene. The CDR3 spans 15 residues. The CDR3 loop reads CASSTRGRGNQPQHF. The CDR3 region has the DNA TGTGCCAGCAGCACCAGGGGGCGCGGCAATCAGCCCCAGCATTTT.

The chain employs TRBV28 and TRBJ1-4, with a tentative D call TRBD1 (5 bases). Trimming shortened V by 7 bases and J by 8 bases, and 11 bases separated the two germline ends. The CDR3 sequence is 12 residues long. Germline V gene lookup returns CDR1 MDHEN and CDR2 SYDVKM. This chain's CDR3 is CASTRGPEKLFF. The DNA for the CDR3 is TGTGCCAGCACGAGGGGTCCGGAAAAACTGTTTTTT.

The chain couples TRBV4-1 to TRBJ1-5; 9 bases align to TRBD1. The CDR3 has 13 amino acids. The germline V gene has CDR1 MGHRA and CDR2 YSYEKL. This chain's CDR3 is CATGGIGNQPQHF. DNA for the CDR3: TGCGCAACAGGGGGCATAGGCAATCAGCCCCAGCATTTT.

The J gene is TRBJ2-1, the V gene TRBV2; D not resolved. V was clipped by 3 bases and J by 8 bases, with 2 bases between them. The CDR3 consists of 10 residues. Germline-derived CDR1 and CDR2 are SNHLY and FYNNEI. CDR3 sequence (DNA): TGTGCCAGCAGTGACTATGAGCAGTTCTTC. The encoded protein is CASSDYEQFF.

The sample holds a few counts of this clonotype. The rearrangement links TRBV5-4 to TRBJ1-1; D is unclear. Trimming took off 0 bases at V and 1 base at J, with 4 bases between the two ends. This CDR3 has 13 amino acids. Germline loops: CDR1 SGHNT, CDR2 YYREEE (reference sequence). The CDR3 loop reads CASSLAANTEAFF. The CDR3 region has the DNA TGTGCCAGCAGCTTGGCCGCGAACACTGAAGCTTTCTTT.

The table lists this clonotype with a few counts. The V call is TRBV5-4, the J call TRBJ2-5; tentative D call: TRBD2 (6 bases). Germline V gene data show CDR1 as SGHNT and CDR2 as YYREEE (reference sequence). V lost 4 bases, J lost 5 bases, and 21 bases lay in between. This CDR3 is 16 amino acids long. The CDR3 bases are TGTGCCAGCAGCAAACCTAGCGCTCTCGTCGGGGAGACCCAGTACTTC. Protein sequence: CASSKPSALVGETQYF.

This clonotype was counted a few times. The gene calls are TRBV9 and TRBJ2-7, with 7 bases identical to TRBD1. CDR1 is SGDLS, CDR2 YYNGEE, per germline. The CDR3 contains 15 residues. Trimming removed 0 bases from V and 2 bases from J; junction bases left unmatched: 5. CDR3 loop: CASSVGPGGTYEQYF. The CDR3 DNA reads as TGTGCCAGCAGCGTAGGGCCAGGGGGTACCTACGAGCAGTACTTC.

This clonotype was found a few times. The genes are TRBV2 and TRBJ2-7; D might be TRBD2 (5 bases). The ends were cut back, 7 bases at V and 4 bases at J, with 20 bases in the middle. Germline CDR1 reads SNHLY; CDR2 reads FYNNEI. The CDR3 is made up of 15 amino acids. CDR3 sequence (DNA): TGTGCCAGCATGGTCTCACCTTCGCCGGGGTACGAGCAGTACTTC. It encodes CASMVSPSPGYEQYF.

The chain joins TRBV6-5 to TRBJ1-1; 7 bases are shared with TRBD1. CDR3 size: 16 residues. Germline lookup yields CDR1 MNHEY and CDR2 SVGAGI. The junction had 14 bases not matched to a gene; V was cut back by 9 bases and J by 1 base. As DNA, the CDR3 is TGTGCCAGTATAAGAATGGTTGGGACAGCGAACACTGAAGCTTTCTTT. Its translation is CASIRMVGTANTEAFF.

This clonotype was observed many times. The genes are TRBV7-2 and TRBJ1-2; D ambiguous. The CDR3 spans 15 residues. CDR1 SGHTA and CDR2 FQGNSA come from the germline V gene. Trimming removed 4 bases from V and 0 bases from J, with 12 bases in between. CDR3 loop: CASSSRRVPNYGYTF. The DNA of the CDR3 is TGTGCCAGCAGCTCAAGACGAGTCCCTAACTATGGCTACACCTTC. The complete variable domain, with remaining parts taken from reference TRBV7-2 and TRBJ1-2, reads GAGVSQSPSNKVTEKGKDVELRCDPISGHTALYWYRQSLGQGLEFLIYFQGNSAPDKSGLPSDRFSAERTGGSVSTLTIQRTQQEDSAVYLCASSSRRVPNYGYTFGSGTRLTVV.

This clonotype was detected many times. This chain connects TRBV6-5 to TRBJ1-2, with unresolved D. CDR3 length: 14 amino acids. Germline V gives CDR1 MNHEY, CDR2 SVGAGI. Trimming pared 0 bases from V and 8 bases from J, leaving 13 bases between. The CDR3 is CASSYSSRSEGYTF. The CDR3 nucleotides are TGTGCCAGCAGTTACTCTTCCAGGTCGGAAGGCTACACCTTC.

This clonotype was found many times. The V call is TRBV20-1, the J call TRBJ2-3; a possible D gene is TRBD2 (6 bases). Between the trimmed V and J ends, which lost 3 bases and 2 bases, there was a span of 12 bases. Germline CDR1 reads DFQATT; CDR2 reads SNEGSKA (reference sequence). The CDR3 extends over 14 amino acids. CDR3 DNA: TGCAGTGCTAGCGATAGCGGCCTCACAGATACGCAGTATTTT. It specifies CSASDSGLTDTQYF.

This clonotype was detected many times. The chain couples TRBV5-6 to TRBJ1-2; 7 nucleotides line up with TRBD1. V shed 3 bases, J shed 3 bases, and the junction held 8 bases outside the gene matches. Per germline, CDR1 SGHDT and CDR2 YYEEEE. This CDR3 region has 15 residues. Here the CDR3 DNA reads TGTGCCAGCAGCTCGAGGGGGCGCGGCTACTATGGCTACACCTTC. It is translated as CASSSRGRGYYGYTF.

In its sample, this clonotype was seen many times. The gene calls are TRBV5-5 and TRBJ1-3; 9 nucleotides match TRBD1. The CDR3 loop spans 18 amino acids. Germline V gene lookup returns CDR1 SGHKS and CDR2 YYEKEE (reference sequence). Losses at the gene ends were 3 bases for V and 0 bases for J; bases not matched to a gene: 10. CDR3 nucleotide sequence: TGTGCCAGCAGCTGGGGACAGGGATCCCCAACCTCTGGAAACACCATATATTTT. Amino acid sequence: CASSWGQGSPTSGNTIYF.

This clonotype was observed a handful of times. The chain combines TRBV6-5 with TRBJ2-7, with 11 bases matching TRBD1. Germline loops: CDR1 MNHEY, CDR2 SVGAGI. The CDR3 covers 15 residues. The junction had 4 bases not matched to a gene; V was cut back by 0 bases and J by 6 bases. CDR3 DNA: TGTGCCAGCAGTTACTCCCGGGACAGGGGGGGCGAGCAGTACTTC. Amino acids: CASSYSRDRGGEQYF.

This clonotype was counted many times. The V call is TRBV20-1, the J call TRBJ2-7, with a possible D match to TRBD1 (6 bases). The CDR3 is 13 amino acids. Germline CDR1 is DFQATT and CDR2 is SNEGSKA (reference sequence). The V end was cut by 6 bases, the J end by 1 base, with 13 bases between. For the CDR3, the DNA is TGCAGTGCAAGCCCGGACAGTTCCTACGAGCAGTACTTC. As protein: CSASPDSSYEQYF.

This clonotype has more than one count but fewer than ten. J is TRBJ2-1 and V is TRBV6-6; a weak D match, TRBD2 (5 bases). This CDR3 comprises 13 residues. The V and J ends lost 9 bases and 2 bases respectively, with 11 bases between them. Germline assignment: CDR1 MNHNY and CDR2 SVGAGI (reference sequence). CDR3 DNA: TGTGCCAGTACGAGGGATCCCTACAATGAGCAGTTCTTC. As protein: CASTRDPYNEQFF.

This chain uses TRBV6-2 or TRBV6-3 with TRBJ2-1; 11 bases agree with TRBD2. Germline CDR1 MNHEY, CDR2 SVGEGT. J gave up 8 bases and V 4 bases, and 10 bases lay outside the gene matches. This CDR3 contains 16 residues. CDR3 sequence: CASSSPTSGKRYEQFF. The CDR3 bases are TGTGCCAGCAGTTCACCGACTAGCGGGAAGCGTTATGAGCAGTTCTTC.

This CDR3 is CASSLVVSMNTEAFF. In DNA form, the CDR3 reads TGCGCCAGCAGCTTGGTCGTCAGTATGAACACTGAAGCTTTCTTT. V is TRBV5-1 and J is TRBJ1-1, with no clear D. V was cut by 0 bases and J by 0 bases, with 9 bases left in between. The CDR3 loop spans 15 amino acids. Germline CDR1 reads SGHRS; CDR2 reads YFSETQ. The variable domain in full, completed from reference TRBV5-1 and TRBJ1-1, reads KAGVTQTPRYLIKTRGQQVTLSCSPISGHRSVSWYQQTPGQGLQFLFEYFSETQRNKGNFPGRFSGRQFSNSRSEMNVSTLELGDSALYLCASSLVVSMNTEAFFGQGTRLTVV.

This clonotype has more than one count but fewer than ten. CDR3 protein: CASSPLGLSTREQYF. For the CDR3, the DNA is TGTGCCAGCAGTCCCCTCGGACTCTCCACGCGGGAGCAGTACTTC. The chain recombines TRBV28 with TRBJ2-7, with a weak D call TRBD2 (5 bases). CDR3 length: 15 amino acids. V lost 5 bases and J lost 7, with 21 bases in between. Germline CDR1 and CDR2: MDHEN and SYDVKM.